This T cell receptor (beta chain) is drawn from a study of blood T cell repertoires in COVID-19. Study background: Samples taken during acute and convalescent COVID-19 were collected in the United States, Italy and Spain.

A Seattle source enrolled patients during active infection and followed them longitudinally. Per the original methods: Amplification of reference gene primers provided the estimated nucleated cell counts. TCRdb's copy holds only in-frame clones and misses some; the assay was immunoSEQ multiplex PCR. For V, J and clone size, that table is used; D and trimming come from the DNA. The repertoire holds some 140,000 clones, with 70% to 90% as singletons. Specimen: peripheral blood. The source of this sequence is a man aged 55-75 years with COVID-19, enrolled during active disease.

The CDR3 nucleotides read TGTGCCAGCAGCCTTACCGGACAGGCGCATGGGGTAGGCAAAAACATTCAGTACTTC. It specifies CASSLTGQAHGVGKNIQYF. This chain links TRBV5-8 with TRBJ2-4, with TRBD1 matching over 7 bases. The CDR3 consists of 19 residues. Per the germline V gene, CDR1 is SGHTS and CDR2 is YDEGEE. V shed 4 bases, J shed 3 bases, and the junction held 19 bases outside the gene matches.